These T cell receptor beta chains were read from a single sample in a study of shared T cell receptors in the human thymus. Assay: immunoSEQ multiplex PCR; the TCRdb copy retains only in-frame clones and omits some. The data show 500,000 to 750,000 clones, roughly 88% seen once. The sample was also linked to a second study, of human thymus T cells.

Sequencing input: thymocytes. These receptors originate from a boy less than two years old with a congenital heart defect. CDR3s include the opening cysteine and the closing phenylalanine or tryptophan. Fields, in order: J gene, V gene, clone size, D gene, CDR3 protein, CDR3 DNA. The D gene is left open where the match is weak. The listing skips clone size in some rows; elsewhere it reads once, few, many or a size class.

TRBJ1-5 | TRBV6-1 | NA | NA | CASSEYPRGQDNQPQHF | TGTGCCAGCAGTGAGTACCCGCGTGGGCAGGACAATCAGCCCCAGCATTTT
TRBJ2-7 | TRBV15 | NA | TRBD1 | CATSKGGYELDEQYF | TGTGCCACCAGCAAAGGGGGCTACGAGCTAGACGAGCAGTACTTC
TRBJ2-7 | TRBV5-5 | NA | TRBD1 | CASSLWPGQSSYEQYF | TGTGCCAGCAGCTTGTGGCCGGGACAGAGTAGCTACGAGCAGTACTTC
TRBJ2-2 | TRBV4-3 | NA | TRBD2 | CASSPGTSGTFTGELFF | TGCGCCAGCAGCCCCGGGACTAGCGGGACTTTCACCGGGGAGCTGTTTTTT
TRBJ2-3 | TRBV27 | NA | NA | CASSPRNREAADTQYF | TGTGCCAGCAGCCCACGTAACAGGGAAGCGGCAGATACGCAGTATTTT
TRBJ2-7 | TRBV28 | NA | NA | CASSFPGTYEQYF | TGTGCCAGCAGTTTTCCGGGTACCTACGAGCAGTACTTC
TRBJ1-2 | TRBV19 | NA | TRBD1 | CASSRTGGGYTF | TGTGCCAGTAGTCGGACAGGGGGAGGCTACACCTTC
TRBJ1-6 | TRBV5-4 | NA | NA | CASSLGDKPPSPLHF | TGTGCCAGCAGCTTGGGGGACAAGCCGCCTTCACCCCTCCACTTT
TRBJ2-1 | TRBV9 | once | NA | CASSSSRTGQFF | TGTGCCAGCAGCTCTTCCCGGACTGGGCAGTTCTTC
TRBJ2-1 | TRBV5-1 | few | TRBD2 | CASSATSGRGNEQFF | TGCGCCAGCAGCGCTACTAGCGGGAGAGGCAATGAGCAGTTCTTC
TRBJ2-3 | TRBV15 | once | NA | CATSTPGHSTDTQYF | TGTGCCACCAGCACTCCGGGACACAGCACAGATACGCAGTATTTT
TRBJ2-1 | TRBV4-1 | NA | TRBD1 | CASSQDSAGQGPRWQFF | TGCGCCAGCAGCCAAGATAGTGCAGGACAGGGCCCTCGGTGGCAGTTCTTC
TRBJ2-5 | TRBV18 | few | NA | CASSPPQGRETQYF | TGTGCCAGCTCACCACCTCAGGGGCGAGAGACCCAGTACTTC
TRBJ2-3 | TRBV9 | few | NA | CASSVGQGKTQYF | TGTGCCAGCAGCGTAGGGCAGGGGAAGACGCAGTATTTT
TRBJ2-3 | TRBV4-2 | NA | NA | CASSQVLGPGTSTDTQYF | TGTGCCAGCAGCCAGGTGCTTGGACCGGGGACTAGCACAGATACGCAGTATTTT
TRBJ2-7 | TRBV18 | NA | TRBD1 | CASSPLRDRAASEQYF | TGTGCCAGCTCACCCCTCCGGGACAGGGCCGCGAGCGAGCAGTACTTC
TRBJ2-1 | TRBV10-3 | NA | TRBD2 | CAISERIAGGYEQFF | TGTGCCATCAGTGAGAGGATAGCGGGAGGGTATGAGCAGTTCTTC
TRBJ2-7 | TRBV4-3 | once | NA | CASSQGGSELSEQYF | TGCGCCAGCAGCCAAGGGGGTAGCGAACTCTCCGAGCAGTACTTC
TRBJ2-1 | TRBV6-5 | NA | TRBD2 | CASGRTSGSGDEQFF | TGTGCCAGCGGAAGGACTAGCGGGAGTGGGGATGAGCAGTTCTTC
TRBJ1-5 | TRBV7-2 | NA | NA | CASSPHNRGVSNQPQHF | TGTGCCAGCAGCCCCCATAACCGCGGGGTTAGCAATCAGCCCCAGCATTTT
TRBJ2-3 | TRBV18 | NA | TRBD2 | CASSPSSGSTDTQYF | TGTGCCAGCTCACCTTCTAGCGGGAGCACAGATACGCAGTATTTT
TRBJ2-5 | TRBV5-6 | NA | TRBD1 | CASSSRGPPVWPMETQYF | TGTGCCAGCAGCTCGAGGGGGCCCCCTGTTTGGCCGATGGAGACCCAGTACTTC
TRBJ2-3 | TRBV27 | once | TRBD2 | CASTARLAGDLTDTQYF | TGTGCCAGCACCGCCAGACTAGCGGGAGATCTCACAGATACGCAGTATTTT
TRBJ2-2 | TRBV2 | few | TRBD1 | CASSDRQGANTGELFF | TGTGCCAGCAGTGACCGCCAGGGGGCGAACACCGGGGAGCTGTTTTTT
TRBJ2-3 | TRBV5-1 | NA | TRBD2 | CASSNRAGGGTDTQYF | TGCGCCAGCAGCAACCGAGCGGGAGGGGGCACAGATACGCAGTATTTT
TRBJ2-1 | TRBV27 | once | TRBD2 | CASSFVGHRTSGSPQFF | TGTGCCAGCAGTTTTGTCGGACACCGGACTAGCGGGAGTCCGCAGTTCTTC
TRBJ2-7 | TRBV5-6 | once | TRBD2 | CASSLAVTSNEQYF | TGTGCCAGCAGCTTGGCCGTGACTAGCAACGAGCAGTACTTC
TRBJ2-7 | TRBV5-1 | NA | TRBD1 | CASSSRGTVIYEQYF | TGCGCCAGCAGCTCCCGTGGGACAGTAATCTACGAGCAGTACTTC
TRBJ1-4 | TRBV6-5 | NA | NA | CASSPVAGLYEKLFF | TGTGCCAGCAGTCCCGTGGCAGGGCTTTATGAAAAACTGTTTTTT
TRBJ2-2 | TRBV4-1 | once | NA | CASSQSRAEPRGGELFF | TGCGCCAGCAGCCAATCAAGAGCGGAGCCCCGGGGTGGGGAGCTGTTTTTT
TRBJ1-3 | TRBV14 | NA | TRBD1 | CASSRDSHSGNTIYF | TGTGCCAGCAGCCGGGACAGTCACTCTGGAAACACCATATATTTT
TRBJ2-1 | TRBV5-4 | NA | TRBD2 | CASSLGRTSGNNEQFF | TGTGCCAGCAGCTTGGGAAGGACTAGCGGGAACAATGAGCAGTTCTTC
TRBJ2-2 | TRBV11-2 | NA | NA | CASSLRINTGELFF | TGTGCCAGCAGCTTACGTATAAACACCGGGGAGCTGTTTTTT
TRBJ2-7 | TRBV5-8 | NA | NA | CASSLEGGSSCEQYF | TGTGCCAGCAGCTTGGAGGGGGGGTCGAGCTGCGAGCAGTACTTC
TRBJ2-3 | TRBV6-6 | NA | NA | CASSYEARKRDTQYF | TGTGCCAGCAGTTACGAGGCCAGAAAGAGAGATACGCAGTATTTT
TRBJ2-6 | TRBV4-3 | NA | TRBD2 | CASSQLLVVAGSPGANVLTF | TGCGCCAGCAGCCAACTATTGGTGGTAGCGGGATCTCCTGGGGCCAACGTCCTGACTTTC
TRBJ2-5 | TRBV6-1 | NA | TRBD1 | CASSERDRVLETQYF | TGTGCCAGCAGTGAAAGGGACAGGGTGCTAGAGACCCAGTACTTC
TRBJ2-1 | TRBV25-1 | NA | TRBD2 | CASTGGLVYNEQFF | TGTGCCAGCACTGGCGGACTAGTCTACAATGAGCAGTTCTTC
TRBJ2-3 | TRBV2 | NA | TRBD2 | CASSEAEGLAGGPHGPQYF | TGTGCCAGCAGTGAAGCTGAGGGACTAGCGGGAGGGCCACACGGGCCGCAGTATTTT
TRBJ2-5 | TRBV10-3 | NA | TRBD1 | CATWTGQETQYF | TGTGCCACCTGGACAGGACAAGAGACCCAGTACTTC
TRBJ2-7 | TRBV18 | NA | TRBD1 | CASSPRTGVHEQYF | TGTGCCAGCTCACCACGGACAGGAGTCCACGAGCAGTACTTC
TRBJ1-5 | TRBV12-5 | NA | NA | CASGLVVGGRGNQPQHF | TGTGCTAGTGGTTTGGTAGTGGGGGGACGGGGCAATCAGCCCCAGCATTTT
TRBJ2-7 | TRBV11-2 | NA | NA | CASSFISGPYEQYF | TGTGCCAGCAGCTTTATAAGCGGCCCCTACGAGCAGTACTTC
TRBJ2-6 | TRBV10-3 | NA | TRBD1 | CATHGQGALGANVLTF | TGTGCCACCCACGGACAGGGGGCGCTTGGGGCCAACGTCCTGACTTTC